The 18 T cell receptor beta chains presented below share a single source sample, sequenced in a study of T cell repertoires in cytomegalovirus infection. MiXCR was run by TCRdb on the reads, yielding one entry per CDR3 protein. The data show around 900,000 distinct CDR3 sequences, less than 35% seen once. Which antigens these TCRs recognize remains unknown. Source: cultured CD8+ T cells from PBMCs, taken from culture after CMV antigen stimulation. Receptors originate from a human donor in good health (CMV status not recorded). Some clones in this sample may be carry-over from other donors' samples.

Worth noting for this clonotype: A far larger clone lies a single base away; this is likely a read error. The chain recombines TRBV11-2 with TRBJ2-2; D uncertain. This CDR3 is built from 11 residues. CDR1 is SGHAT, CDR2 FQNNGV, per germline. V was pared by 1 base and J by 9 bases, with 3 bases between. The CDR3 sequence: CASSLGWELFF. As DNA, the CDR3 is TGTGCCAGCAGCTTAGGGTGGGAGCTGTTTTTT.

The chain recombines TRBV27 with TRBJ2-3; D is unclear. Trimming pared 3 bases from V and 2 bases from J, leaving 6 bases between. Germline V gene lookup returns CDR1 MNHEY and CDR2 SMNVEV (reference sequence). The CDR3 loop spans 13 amino acids. The CDR3: CASSFTVTDTQYF. The CDR3 nucleotides read TGTGCCAGCAGTTTTACAGTCACAGATACGCAGTATTTT.

The chain employs TRBV7-3 and TRBJ2-1, with 9 bases fitting TRBD2. CDR1 is SGHTA, CDR2 FQGTGA, per germline. V trimming: 3 bases; J trimming: 8 bases; junction bases outside the gene matches: 5. The CDR3 covers 14 residues. The CDR3 protein is CASSFGGGDDEQFF. The CDR3 bases are TGTGCCAGCAGCTTCGGCGGGGGGGACGATGAGCAGTTCTTC. The full variable domain, completed using reference TRBV7-3 and TRBJ2-1, is GAGVSQTPSNKVTEKGKYVELRCDPISGHTALYWYRQSLGQGPEFLIYFQGTGAADDSGLPNDRFFAVRPEGSVSTLKIQRTERGDSAVYLCASSFGGGDDEQFFGPGTRLTVL.

There are a few counts of this clonotype. The chain has TRBV6-2 or TRBV6-3 and TRBJ2-3, with D perhaps TRBD2 (6 bases). The CDR3 spans 15 residues. From germline, CDR1 is MNHEY and CDR2 SVGEGT. V gave up 6 bases and J gave up 5 bases, with 18 bases separating them. The CDR3 is CASSQGRGMLDTQYF. CDR3 nucleotide sequence: TGTGCCAGCAGCCAGGGACGGGGGATGTTAGATACGCAGTATTTT.

This clonotype was recorded a few times. V is TRBV10-3 and J is TRBJ2-3, with 9 nucleotides matching TRBD1. V shed 0 bases and J 3 bases; nucleotides not matched to a gene: 7. The CDR3 has 17 amino acids. Germline assignment: CDR1 ENHRY and CDR2 SYGVKD. The CDR3 region is CAISESRTGALTDTQYF. Here the CDR3 DNA reads TGTGCCATCAGTGAGTCGCGGACAGGGGCCCTAACAGATACGCAGTATTTT.

This chain joins TRBV12-3 or TRBV12-4 and TRBJ1-3; D unresolved. V lost 7 bases to trimming and J lost 2 bases, with 9 bases between them. The CDR3 sequence is 13 residues long. The CDR3 DNA reads TGTGCCAGCACCTTTGGAGCTGGAAACACCATATATTTT. Protein product: CASTFGAGNTIYF.

The chain recombines TRBV7-9 with TRBJ1-2; possible D gene TRBD1, 6 bases. This CDR3 is built from 17 residues. V lost 4 bases and J lost 3, with 21 bases in between. Germline values: CDR1 SEHNR, CDR2 FQNEAQ (reference sequence). CDR3 protein: CASSSPGAQIVDYGYTF. The CDR3, as DNA: TGTGCCAGCAGCTCCCCAGGGGCACAAATAGTGGACTATGGCTACACCTTC.

This clonotype was seen many times. This CDR3 reads CASSETGRELPGAQHF. The CDR3 bases are TGTGCCAGCAGTGAGACGGGCAGGGAATTACCTGGAGCCCAGCATTTT. The chain has TRBV6-1 and TRBJ1-5; weak D call: TRBD1 (5 bases). V was pared by 3 bases and J by 11 bases, with 23 bases between. From germline, CDR1 is MNHNS and CDR2 SASEGT. The CDR3 is 16 amino acids.

This clonotype was detected ten times or more. The chain employs TRBV11-2 and TRBJ1-2, with a weak D call TRBD1 (6 bases). This CDR3 has 15 residues. Trimming cost V 0 bases and J 4 bases, with 12 bases left between them. CDR1 and CDR2 (germline): SGHAT, FQNNGV. The CDR3, as DNA: TGTGCCAGCAGCTTAGATAGGGGGAGCATCTATGGCTACACCTTC. Protein sequence: CASSLDRGSIYGYTF.

The table lists this clonotype with a count of one. The chain uses TRBV12-5 and TRBJ1-5; D call uncertain. V gave up 7 bases and J gave up 4 bases, with 11 bases separating them. The CDR3 has 13 amino acids. The germline V gene has CDR1 LGHNT and CDR2 FRNRAP. The CDR3 region is CASADGRNQPQHF. The CDR3, as DNA: TGTGCTAGTGCCGACGGGAGGAATCAGCCCCAGCATTTT.

This clonotype was observed a few times. This sequence joins TRBV27 and TRBJ1-5; no reliable D call. Deletions cut 5 bases from V and 9 bases from J, with 20 bases between. The CDR3 loop spans 15 amino acids. Germline values: CDR1 MNHEY, CDR2 SMNVEV (reference sequence). CDR3 in DNA: TGTGCCAGCAGTCTCTCTCGGACCGTCGAGTGGCCCCAGCATTTT. Its translation: CASSLSRTVEWPQHF.

The chain has TRBV4-1 and TRBJ1-2; D is possibly TRBD1 (5 bases). Germline V gene sequence: CDR1 MGHRA, CDR2 YSYEKL. The V end lost 4 bases, the J end lost 3 bases, and 21 bases lay between the germline ends. This CDR3 has 17 residues. The CDR3 reads CASSRRVGGREDYGYTF. The DNA of the CDR3 is TGCGCCAGCAGCCGGCGGGTTGGGGGAAGGGAGGACTATGGCTACACCTTC.

This clonotype was counted ten times or more. The V call is TRBV6-5, the J call TRBJ2-7, with TRBD1 identical over 9 bases. The junction had 5 bases not matched to a gene; V was cut back by 5 bases and J by 0 bases. Looked up from germline, CDR1 is MNHEY and CDR2 is SVGAGI. The CDR3 contains 15 residues. In DNA, the CDR3 is TGTGCCAGCAGTCTCTCGGGACAGGGCTCCTACGAGCAGTACTTC. It encodes CASSLSGQGSYEQYF.

The chain carries TRBV5-5 and TRBJ1-2; 7 bases fit TRBD1. CDR1 and CDR2 from the germline V gene are SGHKS and YYEKEE (reference sequence). With 0 bases clipped from V and 5 bases from J, the junction kept 7 bases outside the gene matches. The CDR3 is 15 residues long. The chain's CDR3 is CASSLGQGVRYGYTF. Written as DNA, the CDR3 is TGTGCCAGCAGCTTGGGGCAGGGGGTTCGGTATGGCTACACCTTC.

This clonotype has ten or more counts. The J gene is TRBJ2-2, the V gene TRBV7-8; D perhaps matches TRBD2 (6 bases). Germline CDR1 SGHVS, CDR2 FQNEAQ. The CDR3 consists of 16 residues. Trimming cost V 2 bases and J 0 bases, with 10 bases left between them. CDR3 in DNA: TGTGCCAGCAGCTTACAGGGAGGCGCGAACACCGGGGAGCTGTTTTTT. Protein sequence: CASSLQGGANTGELFF. The complete variable domain, with remaining parts taken from reference TRBV7-8 and TRBJ2-2, reads GAGVSQSPRYKVAKRGQDVALRCDPISGHVSLFWYQQALGQGPEFLTYFQNEAQLDKSGLPSDRFFAERPEGSVSTLKIQRTQQEDSAVYLCASSLQGGANTGELFFGEGSRLTVL.

This clonotype was detected a few times. The J gene is TRBJ1-1, the V gene TRBV10-3; D remains unclear. V lost 6 bases to trimming and J lost 8 bases, with 13 bases between them. Germline loops: CDR1 ENHRY, CDR2 SYGVKD. This CDR3 has 12 residues. For the CDR3, the DNA is TGTGCCATCAGAAGTCCCGGGGAAGAAGCTTTCTTT. It translates to CAIRSPGEEAFF.

This clonotype was detected many times. The chain combines TRBV7-9 with TRBJ1-4; maybe TRBD1 (5 bases). CDR3 length: 15 amino acids. The ends were cut back, 6 bases at V and 7 bases at J, with 18 bases in the middle. Germline CDR1 is SEHNR and CDR2 is FQNEAQ (reference sequence). The CDR3 protein is CASSQTGPAGEKLFF. The CDR3 DNA sequence: TGTGCCAGCAGTCAAACAGGTCCCGCAGGTGAAAAACTGTTTTTT. The entire variable domain, with the rest obtained from reference TRBV7-9 and TRBJ1-4, is as follows: DTGVSQNPRHKITKRGQNVTFRCDPISEHNRLYWYRQTLGQGPEFLTYFQNEAQLEKSRLLSDRFSAERPKGSFSTLEIQRTEQGDSAMYLCASSQTGPAGEKLFFGSGTQLSVL.

The V and J genes are TRBV7-6 and TRBJ2-1; TRBD2 is a possible D gene (5 bases). The CDR3 covers 14 residues. Germline V gives CDR1 SGHVS, CDR2 FNYEAQ. The V and J ends lost 4 bases and 8 bases respectively, with 15 bases between them. CDR3 nucleotide sequence: TGTGCCAGCAGCTCCTGGGCGGGTTGGGATGAGCAGTTCTTC. As protein: CASSSWAGWDEQFF.